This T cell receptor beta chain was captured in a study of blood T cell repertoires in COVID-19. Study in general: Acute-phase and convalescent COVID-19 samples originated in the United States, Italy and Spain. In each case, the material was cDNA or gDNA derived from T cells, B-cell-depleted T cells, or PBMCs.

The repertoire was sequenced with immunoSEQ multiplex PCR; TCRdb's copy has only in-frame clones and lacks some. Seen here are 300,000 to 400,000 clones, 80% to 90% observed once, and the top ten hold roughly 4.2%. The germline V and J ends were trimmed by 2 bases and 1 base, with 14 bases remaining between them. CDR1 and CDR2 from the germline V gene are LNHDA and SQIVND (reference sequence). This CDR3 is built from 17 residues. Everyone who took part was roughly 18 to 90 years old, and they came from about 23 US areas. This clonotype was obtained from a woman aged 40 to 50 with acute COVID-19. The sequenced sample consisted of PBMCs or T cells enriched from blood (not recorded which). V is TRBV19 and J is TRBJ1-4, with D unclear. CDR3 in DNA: TGTGCCAGTAGTATAAAATACAGCCATATAACTAATGAAAAACTGTTTTTT. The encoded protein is CASSIKYSHITNEKLFF.